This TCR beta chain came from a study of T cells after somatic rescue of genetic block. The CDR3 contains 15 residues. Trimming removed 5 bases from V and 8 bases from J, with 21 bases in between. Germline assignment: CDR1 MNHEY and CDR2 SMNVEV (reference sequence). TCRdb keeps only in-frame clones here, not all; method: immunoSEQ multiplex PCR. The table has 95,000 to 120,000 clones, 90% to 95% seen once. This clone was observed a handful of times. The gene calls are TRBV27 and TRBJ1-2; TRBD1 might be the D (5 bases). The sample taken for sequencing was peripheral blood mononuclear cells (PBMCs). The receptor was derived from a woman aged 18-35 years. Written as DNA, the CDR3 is TGTGCCAGCAGTGCATTACCGCCCAGGGTGTGGGGCTACACCTTC. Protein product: CASSALPPRVWGYTF.